This is a list of T cell receptor beta chains from one sample in a study of T-cell reconstitution after alpha-beta-depleted transplantation in children. A single record per CDR3 protein comes from TCRdb applying MiXCR to the PCR reads. The sample records a few hundred thousand distinct CDR3 sequences, roughly a quarter being singletons. The sample here was PBMCs, taken before TCRalphabeta/CD19-depleted stem cell transplant. The receptors were sampled from a boy in the first two years of life with Wiskott-Aldrich syndrome, due to receive a stem cell transplant. The CDR3 runs from the conserved cysteine through the conserved F or W.

v_gene	j_gene	CDR3aa
TRBV20-1	TRBJ1-5	CSARGRPNQPQHF
TRBV7-9	TRBJ2-7	CASSPGTGDRYEQYF
TRBV5-6	TRBJ2-3	CASSFLAGVGPDTQYF
TRBV10-2	TRBJ2-3	CASSEDRGLGDTQYF
TRBV5-1	TRBJ2-5	CASSLEDRESETQYF
TRBV20-1	TRBJ2-1	CSALRTGALEANEQFF
TRBV9	TRBJ2-5	CASSVASDSYEETQYF
TRBV4-1	TRBJ2-1	CASRHTGRGYNEQFF
TRBV20-1	TRBJ2-6	CSAKEAGANVLTF
TRBV27	TRBJ2-1	CASSPSGSQNYNEQFF
TRBV7-6	TRBJ2-2	CASSRGLAGKTGELFF
TRBV27	TRBJ2-1	CASSGLGNEQFF
TRBV5-1	TRBJ2-1	CASSYQRGVGEQFF
TRBV6-5	TRBJ1-6	CASSYSAEHSYNSPLHF
TRBV29-1	TRBJ1-2	CSVKGALYGYTF
TRBV5-1	TRBJ2-2	CASSLRWVAGELFF
TRBV5-1	TRBJ1-4	CASSADRVLGEKLFF
TRBV7-8	TRBJ2-1	CASSLRPSGPNEQFF
TRBV18	TRBJ2-7	CASSPLLGLGQYF
TRBV28	TRBJ2-3	CASSYNPGLGADTQYF
TRBV7-2	TRBJ2-1	CASSLDRDHEQFF
TRBV19	TRBJ1-1	CASARIMNTEAFF
TRBV20-1	TRBJ1-5	CGARGNRGDNQPQHF
TRBV5-1	TRBJ1-2	CASRTQRQVGGYTF
TRBV12-3/TRBV12-4	TRBJ1-2	CASSSGTGVGYTF
TRBV12-3/TRBV12-4	TRBJ2-5	CASSFVRGETQYF
TRBV5-1	TRBJ1-6	CASSLWGSYNSPLHF
TRBV10-3	TRBJ2-7	CAISATGRHYEQYF
TRBV29-1	TRBJ2-1	CSVEGLFRPYNEQFF
TRBV10-3	TRBJ1-4	CAISEGFATNEKLFF
TRBV5-1	TRBJ1-1	CASSLNEGALTEAFF
TRBV20-1	TRBJ1-1	CSASQTHRAQAFF
TRBV5-6	TRBJ2-2	CASSLAGVRTGELFF
TRBV29-1	TRBJ1-4	CSVKTGGEKLFF
TRBV28	TRBJ2-4	CASSEVPGGVENIQYF
TRBV5-1	TRBJ1-5	CASSLVAGAQPQHF
TRBV12-3/TRBV12-4	TRBJ2-5	CASSSGTSGTYQETQYF
TRBV12-3/TRBV12-4	TRBJ1-3	CASSLLGLSGNTIYF
TRBV27	TRBJ2-3	CANDRTQSTDTQYF
TRBV28	TRBJ2-1	CASSARAGDNEQFF
TRBV7-9	TRBJ1-2	CASSLFRDRTYTF
TRBV29-1	TRBJ2-7	CSVSGTVSYEQYF
TRBV20-1	TRBJ1-1	CSAWVRMNTEAFF
TRBV27	TRBJ2-1	CASWRGKRYNEQFF
TRBV4-1	TRBJ2-1	CASSPTLTKREYNEQFF
TRBV12-3/TRBV12-4	TRBJ1-1	CASSETKGGHTEAFF
TRBV12-3/TRBV12-4	TRBJ1-2	CASSPGVSNYGYTF
TRBV7-6	TRBJ2-3	CASSLARSTDTQYF
TRBV24-1	TRBJ2-3	CATVPAPDSRSTDTQYF
TRBV5-1	TRBJ2-7	CASSLIRDRGYEQYF
TRBV12-3/TRBV12-4	TRBJ1-5	CASSRAQGIQPQHF
TRBV20-1	TRBJ2-7	CSAPGGVLSGSRLSEQYF